The subject of this entry is one TCR beta chain. This specimen comes from a study of OX40 agonist ivuxolimab in advanced cancers. As for the study in general: As their treatment, patients were administered ivuxolimab, an agonistic anti-OX40 (CD134) antibody. Enrolled patients in dose escalation had cancers that were hepatocellular carcinoma, melanoma, renal cell or head and neck cancer. Three partial responders included one hepatocellular carcinoma patient and two cutaneous melanoma patients.

Profiling relied on immunoSEQ multiplex PCR, and the TCRdb table lists in-frame clones only, not all of them. The data show over 30,000 clones, over 85% seen once. Here the sequenced sample was CD4+ or CD8+ T cells sorted from blood, taken in a trial of the OX40 agonist ivuxolimab. The sequence derives from an adult with an advanced solid tumor such as melanoma, head and neck, liver or kidney cancer.

CDR3 coding DNA: TGTGCCAGCAGTGAATGGGTGGCGGATCAGCCCCAGCATTTT. Amino acids: CASSEWVADQPQHF. The V call is TRBV6-1, the J call TRBJ1-5, with no clear D. The CDR3 is made up of 14 amino acids. Germline V gene sequence: CDR1 MNHNS, CDR2 SASEGT. V lost 2 bases and J lost 5, with 10 bases in between.